The T cell receptor (beta chain) described here comes from a study of T cell repertoires in cytomegalovirus infection (dated by TCRdb to the late 2010s). For the wider study: Peptide stimulations targeted recently identified HLA-C-restricted CMV epitopes, whose presentation resists viral immunomodulation, together with well-studied HLA-B-restricted epitopes. Donor HLA type was relevant to the analysis, because carriage of CMV infection together with the matching HLA type was indicated by public TCR beta signatures. The full study reports these points: Carriers of CMV infection plus the relevant HLA type were discriminated by the cumulative frequency of public TCR beta family members in the study cohort and in an independent 352-donor cohort. The ex vivo response was dominated by HLA-C-restricted CMV-specific TCR beta clonotypes, which also provided the single most frequent clonotype in two of eight donors.

The CDR3, from cysteine to phenylalanine, totals 17 residues. Kept here is only the CDR3 DNA, which spans 51 bases and is read in frame from base 1. For this chain, trimming is 3 bases at the V end and 6 bases at the J end, and the number of junction bases without a gene match is 10. From a lookup of the germline V gene, CDR1 and CDR2 are MGHRA and YSYEKL. Data came from an Illumina HiSeq 1500. TCRdb's own reprocessing of the public reads used fastp at Q25 and MiXCR and kept productive beta chains. Identical CDR3 proteins give one entry, which carries the most common genes and DNA. Present in this sample are approximately 500,000 distinct CDR3 sequences, around 35% of which were seen just once. 15% to 20% of the sample rests with the top ten. Concerning this clonotype itself: The antigen this receptor binds is unknown. Base qualities are missing; no much larger clone stands one base away.

What the treatment or condition label conveys for this sample: in vitro stimulation with specific CMV peptide epitopes to enrich CMV-specific T cells. This TCR was sampled from a human donor in good health (CMV status not recorded). Some clones in this sample may be carry-over from other donors' samples. This specimen was cultured PBMCs, taken from culture after CMV antigen stimulation. The V gene is TRBV4-1 and the J gene is TRBJ2-7, and 14 junction bases match TRBD2. The CDR3 region has the sequence CASSQEPGTSGRSEQYF. The DNA sequence is TGCGCCAGCAGCCAGGAACCGGGGACTAGCGGGAGATCCGAGCAGTACTTC.